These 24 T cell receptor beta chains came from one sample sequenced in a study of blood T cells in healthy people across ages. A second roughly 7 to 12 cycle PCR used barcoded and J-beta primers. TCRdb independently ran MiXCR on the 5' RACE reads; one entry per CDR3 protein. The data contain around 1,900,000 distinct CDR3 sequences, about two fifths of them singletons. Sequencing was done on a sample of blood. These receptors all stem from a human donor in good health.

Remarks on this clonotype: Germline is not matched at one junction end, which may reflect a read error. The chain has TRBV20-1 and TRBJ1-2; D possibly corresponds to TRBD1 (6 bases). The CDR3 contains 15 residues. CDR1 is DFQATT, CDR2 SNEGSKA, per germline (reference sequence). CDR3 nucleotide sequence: TGCAGTGCTAGGGCCGTCAGGGGCGCGGGCTATGGCTGCACCTTC. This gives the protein CSARAVRGAGYGCTF.

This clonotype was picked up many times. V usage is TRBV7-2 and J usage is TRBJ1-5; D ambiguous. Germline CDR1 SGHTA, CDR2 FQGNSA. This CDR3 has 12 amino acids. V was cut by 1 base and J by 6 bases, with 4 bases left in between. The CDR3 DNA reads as TGTGCCAGCAGCTTAGGAAGTCAGCCCCAGCATTTT. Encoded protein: CASSLGSQPQHF.

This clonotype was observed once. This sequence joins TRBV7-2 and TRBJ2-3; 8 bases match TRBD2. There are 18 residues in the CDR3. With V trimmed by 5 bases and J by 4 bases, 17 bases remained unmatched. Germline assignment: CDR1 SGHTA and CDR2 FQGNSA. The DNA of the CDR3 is TGTGCCAGCAGCGACAGCTATGGAGCGGGGGCGATCGCAGATACGCAGTATTTT. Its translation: CASSDSYGAGAIADTQYF.

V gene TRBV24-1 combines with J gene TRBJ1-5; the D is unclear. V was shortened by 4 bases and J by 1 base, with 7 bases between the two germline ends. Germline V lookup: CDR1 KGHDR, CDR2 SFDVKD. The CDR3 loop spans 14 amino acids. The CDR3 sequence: CATSDRISNQPQHF. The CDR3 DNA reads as TGTGCCACCAGTGACCGTATAAGCAATCAGCCCCAGCATTTT.

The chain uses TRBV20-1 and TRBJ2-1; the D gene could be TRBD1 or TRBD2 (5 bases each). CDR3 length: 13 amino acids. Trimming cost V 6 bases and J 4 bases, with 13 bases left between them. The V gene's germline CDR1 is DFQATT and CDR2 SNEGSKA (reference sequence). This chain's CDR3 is CSAERGGYNEQFF. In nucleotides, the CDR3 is TGCAGTGCAGAACGTGGGGGTTACAATGAGCAGTTCTTC.

For the CDR3, the DNA is TGTGCCAGCAGCCACACCGGGGCCACGCTCTATGGCTACACCTTC. Translated, it gives CASSHTGATLYGYTF. The chain joins TRBV12-3 or TRBV12-4 to TRBJ1-2; D is perhaps TRBD1 (5 bases). Trimming took 6 bases from V and 4 from J, leaving 18 bases between them. The CDR3 extends over 15 amino acids.

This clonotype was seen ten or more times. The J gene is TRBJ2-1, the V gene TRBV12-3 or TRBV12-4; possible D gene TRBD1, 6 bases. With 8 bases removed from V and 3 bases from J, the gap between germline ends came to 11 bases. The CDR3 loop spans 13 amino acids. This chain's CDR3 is CASSMTGYNEQFF. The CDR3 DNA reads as TGTGCCAGCTCAATGACAGGCTACAATGAGCAGTTCTTC.

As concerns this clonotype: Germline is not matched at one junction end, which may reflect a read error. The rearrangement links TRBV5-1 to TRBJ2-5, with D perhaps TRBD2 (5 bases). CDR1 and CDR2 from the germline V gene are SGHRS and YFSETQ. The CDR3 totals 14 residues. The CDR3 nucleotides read TGCGCCAGCAATAGCGTCTCCGCTGCGGAGACCCCGTACTTC. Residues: CASNSVSAAETPYF. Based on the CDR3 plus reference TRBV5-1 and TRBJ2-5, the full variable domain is KAGVTQTPRYLIKTRGQQVTLSCSPISGHRSVSWYQQTPGQGLQFLFEYFSETQRNKGNFPGRFSGRQFSNSRSEMNVSTLELGDSALYLCASNSVSAAETPYFGPGTRLLVL.

CDR3 region: CSARQGALGYTF. The CDR3 DNA follows: TGCAGTGCTAGACAGGGGGCGTTGGGCTACACCTTC. This chain connects TRBV20-1 to TRBJ1-2; 8 nucleotides line up with TRBD1. The CDR3 covers 12 residues. Germline-derived CDR1 and CDR2 are DFQATT and SNEGSKA (reference sequence). The J segment lost 8 bases and the V segment lost 2 bases, leaving 4 bases of the junction unmatched.

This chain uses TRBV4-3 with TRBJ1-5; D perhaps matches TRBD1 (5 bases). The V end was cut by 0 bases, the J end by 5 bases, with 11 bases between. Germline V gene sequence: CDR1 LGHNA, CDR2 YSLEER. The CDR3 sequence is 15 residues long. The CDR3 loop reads CASSQEFRGDQPQHF. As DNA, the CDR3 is TGCGCCAGCAGCCAAGAATTCCGGGGGGATCAGCCCCAGCATTTT.

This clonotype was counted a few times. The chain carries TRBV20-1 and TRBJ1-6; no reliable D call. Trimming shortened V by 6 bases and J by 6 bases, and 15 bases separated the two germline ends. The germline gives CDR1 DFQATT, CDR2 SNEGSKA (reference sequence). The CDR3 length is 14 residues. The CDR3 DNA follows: TGCAGTGCCCCGAGGTCGGCGGGTAATTCACCCCTCCACTTT. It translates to CSAPRSAGNSPLHF.

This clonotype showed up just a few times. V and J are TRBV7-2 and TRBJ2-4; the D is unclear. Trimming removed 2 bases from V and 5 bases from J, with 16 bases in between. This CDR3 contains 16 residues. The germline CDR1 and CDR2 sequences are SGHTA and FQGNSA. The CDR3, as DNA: TGTGCCAGCAGCTTAAATAGAGGCATACTCCAAAACATTCAGTACTTC. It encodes CASSLNRGILQNIQYF. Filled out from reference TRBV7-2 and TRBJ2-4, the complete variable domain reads GAGVSQSPSNKVTEKGKDVELRCDPISGHTALYWYRQSLGQGLEFLIYFQGNSAPDKSGLPSDRFSAERTGGSVSTLTIQRTQQEDSAVYLCASSLNRGILQNIQYFGAGTRLSVL.

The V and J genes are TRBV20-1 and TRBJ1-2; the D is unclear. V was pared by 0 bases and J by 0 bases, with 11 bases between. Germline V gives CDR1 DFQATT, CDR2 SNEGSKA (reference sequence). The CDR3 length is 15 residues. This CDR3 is CSARETRSANYGYTF. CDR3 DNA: TGCAGTGCTAGAGAGACAAGGTCAGCTAACTATGGCTACACCTTC.

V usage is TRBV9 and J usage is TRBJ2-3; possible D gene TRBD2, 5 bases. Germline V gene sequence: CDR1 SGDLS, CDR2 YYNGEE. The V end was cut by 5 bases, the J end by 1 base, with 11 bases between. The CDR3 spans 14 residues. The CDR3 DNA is TGTGCCAGCAGTGTGGGAGTGGGCACAGATACGCAGTATTTT. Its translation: CASSVGVGTDTQYF.

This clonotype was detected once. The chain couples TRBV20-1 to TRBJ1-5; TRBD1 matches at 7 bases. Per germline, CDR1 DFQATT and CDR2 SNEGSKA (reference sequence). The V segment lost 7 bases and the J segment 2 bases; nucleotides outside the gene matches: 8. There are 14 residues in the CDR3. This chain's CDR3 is CSVADRRRNQPQHF. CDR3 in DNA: TGCAGTGTAGCGGACAGGAGACGCAATCAGCCCCAGCATTTT.

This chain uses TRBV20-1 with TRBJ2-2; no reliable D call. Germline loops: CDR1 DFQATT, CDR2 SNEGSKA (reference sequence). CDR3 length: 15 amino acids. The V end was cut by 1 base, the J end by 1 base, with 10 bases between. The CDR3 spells CSARGPVRNTGELFF. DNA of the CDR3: TGCAGTGCTAGAGGTCCGGTTAGGAACACCGGGGAGCTGTTTTTT.

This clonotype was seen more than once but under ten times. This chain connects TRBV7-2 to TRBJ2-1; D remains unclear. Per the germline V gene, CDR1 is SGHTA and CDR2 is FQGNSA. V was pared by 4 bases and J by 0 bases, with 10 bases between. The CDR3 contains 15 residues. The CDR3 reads CASSWAYSSYNEQFF. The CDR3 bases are TGTGCCAGCAGCTGGGCCTACTCCTCCTACAATGAGCAGTTCTTC.

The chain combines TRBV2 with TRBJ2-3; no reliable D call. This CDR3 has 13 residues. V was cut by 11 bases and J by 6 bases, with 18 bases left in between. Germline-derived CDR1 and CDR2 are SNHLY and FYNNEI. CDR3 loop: CAAQMVGPDTQYF. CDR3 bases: TGTGCCGCCCAGATGGTGGGTCCGGATACGCAGTATTTT.

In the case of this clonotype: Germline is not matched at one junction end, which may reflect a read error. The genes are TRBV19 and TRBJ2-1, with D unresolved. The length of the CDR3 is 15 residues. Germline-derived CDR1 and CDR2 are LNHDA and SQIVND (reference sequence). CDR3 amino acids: CASSPDLGSYSEQFF. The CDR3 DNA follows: TGTGCCAGTAGTCCAGACCTAGGCTCCTACAGTGAGCAGTTCTTC.

CDR3 loop: CATSRDRGEKLFF. CDR3 bases: TGTGCCACCAGCAGAGATCGCGGGGAAAAACTGTTTTTT. This chain joins TRBV15 and TRBJ1-4; D remains ambiguous. The germline CDR1 and CDR2 sequences are LNHNV and YYDKDF (reference sequence). Trimming shortened V by 0 bases and J by 8 bases, and 7 bases separated the two germline ends. This CDR3 is 13 amino acids long.

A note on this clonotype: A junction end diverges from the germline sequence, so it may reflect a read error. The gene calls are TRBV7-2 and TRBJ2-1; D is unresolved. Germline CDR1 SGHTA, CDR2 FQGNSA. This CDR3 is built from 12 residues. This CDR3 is CASSSRYNGQFF. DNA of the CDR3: TGTGCCAGCAGCTCAAGATACAATGGGCAGTTCTTC.

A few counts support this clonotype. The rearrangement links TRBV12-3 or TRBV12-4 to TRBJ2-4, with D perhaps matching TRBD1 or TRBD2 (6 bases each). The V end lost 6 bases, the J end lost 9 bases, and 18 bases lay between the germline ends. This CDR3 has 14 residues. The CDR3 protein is CASRRGGTRGIQYF. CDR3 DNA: TGTGCCAGCAGGAGAGGGGGGACAAGGGGCATTCAGTACTTC.

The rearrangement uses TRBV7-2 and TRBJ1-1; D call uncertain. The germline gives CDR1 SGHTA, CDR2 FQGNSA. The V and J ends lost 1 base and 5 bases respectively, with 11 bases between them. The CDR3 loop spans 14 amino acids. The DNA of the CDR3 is TGTGCCAGCAGCTTAGAGCGGGCGGGGACTGAAGCTTTCTTT. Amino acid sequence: CASSLERAGTEAFF.

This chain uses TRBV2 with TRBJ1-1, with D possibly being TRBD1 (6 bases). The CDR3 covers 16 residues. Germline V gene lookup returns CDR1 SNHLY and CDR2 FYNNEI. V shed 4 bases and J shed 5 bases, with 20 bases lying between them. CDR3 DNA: TGTGCCAGCAGTGGGGTCTTAGATCTAGGGGGAACTGAAGCTTTCTTT. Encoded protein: CASSGVLDLGGTEAFF. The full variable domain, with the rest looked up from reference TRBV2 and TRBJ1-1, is EPEVTQTPSHQVTQMGQEVILRCVPISNHLYFYWYRQILGQKVEFLVSFYNNEISEKSEIFDDQFSVERPDGSNFTLKIRSTKLEDSAMYFCASSGVLDLGGTEAFFGQGTRLTVV.